These 30 T cell receptor beta chains originate from one sample sequenced in a study of T cells in Graves' hyperthyroidism and ophthalmopathy. TCR beta CDR3 sequences were amplified from RNA transcripts. Initially, a first-round RT-PCR of the TCR CDR3 employed the HTBI primer set. TCRdb used MiXCR to reprocess the multiplex PCR reads, holding one entry per CDR3 protein. The sample consists of some 300,000 distinct CDR3 sequences, about 19% of them appearing once. The sequencing sample was made of blood. Receptor source: a man aged 50-59 years with Graves' ophthalmopathy.

This clonotype was picked up a small number of times. The rearrangement links TRBV30 to TRBJ1-5, with 9 bases lining up with TRBD1. This CDR3 contains 14 residues. Germline V lookup: CDR1 GTSNPN, CDR2 SVGIG (reference sequence). V dropped 1 base and J dropped 7; count of bases not matched to a gene: 5. The CDR3 spells CAWSGGTGRQPQHF. CDR3 sequence (DNA): TGTGCCTGGAGTGGGGGGACAGGGAGGCAGCCCCAGCATTTT.

This chain joins TRBV28 and TRBJ2-7; 7 bases align to TRBD2. V shed 10 bases, J shed 2 bases, and the junction held 14 bases outside the gene matches. This CDR3 comprises 15 residues. From germline, CDR1 is MDHEN and CDR2 SYDVKM. This CDR3 is CATSGSGPSPYEQYF. The CDR3 nucleotides read TGTGCCACCTCGGGTAGCGGGCCGTCGCCCTACGAGCAGTACTTC.

The chain recombines TRBV6-4 with TRBJ2-3; maybe TRBD1 (7 bases). The CDR3 totals 14 residues. Germline CDR1 and CDR2: MRHNA and SNTAGT. V was shortened by 8 bases and J by 5 bases, with 17 bases between the two germline ends. The CDR3 nucleotides read TGTGCCAGCGCCCAGGGGGGCGAGGAAGATACGCAGTATTTT. The encoded protein is CASAQGGEEDTQYF.

In this sample, this clonotype turned up many times. This rearrangement joins TRBV24-1 to TRBJ2-3; weak D call: TRBD1 (5 bases). From germline, CDR1 is KGHDR and CDR2 SFDVKD. This CDR3 contains 19 residues. Trimming left V 3 bases short and J 1 base short, with 22 bases between. The DNA for the CDR3 is TGTGCCACCAGTGATCCGCTGGGTGAAGGGCAGGGTCGCACAGATACGCAGTATTTT. Translation gives CATSDPLGEGQGRTDTQYF.

At least ten counts were recorded for this clonotype. The rearrangement joins TRBV20-1 to TRBJ2-7; TRBD2 aligns across 13 bases. Germline CDR1 DFQATT, CDR2 SNEGSKA (reference sequence). There are 14 residues in the CDR3. Trimming at V came to 1 base and at J to 9 bases, leaving 6 bases not matched to a gene. The CDR3 region has the DNA TGCAGTGCTAGAGTGGGACTAGCGGGATTTGGGCAGTACTTC. The encoded protein is CSARVGLAGFGQYF.

The genes are TRBV6-1 and TRBJ2-7; 8 nucleotides align to TRBD1. Germline values: CDR1 MNHNS, CDR2 SASEGT. The junction had 4 bases not matched to a gene; V was cut back by 3 bases and J by 0 bases. The CDR3 sequence is 15 residues long. The DNA for the CDR3 is TGTGCCAGCAGTGACCCGACAGGGGCCTCCTACGAGCAGTACTTC. Protein sequence: CASSDPTGASYEQYF.

In this sample, this clonotype turned up many times. V and J are TRBV29-1 and TRBJ2-1; 11 nucleotides agree with TRBD2. J gave up 7 bases and V 1 base, and 3 bases lay outside the gene matches. Germline V gene sequence: CDR1 SQVTM, CDR2 ANQGSEA. CDR3 length: 14 residues. CDR3 sequence reads: CSVEATSGMNEQFF. The CDR3 DNA reads as TGCAGCGTTGAAGCGACTAGCGGGATGAATGAGCAGTTCTTC.

This clonotype was counted a few times. The chain uses TRBV7-2 and TRBJ2-1; 12 bases are shared with TRBD2. The length of the CDR3 is 15 residues. The J segment lost 7 bases and the V segment lost 4 bases, leaving 5 bases of the junction unmatched. Germline CDR1 is SGHTA and CDR2 is FQGNSA. CDR3 DNA: TGTGCCAGCAGCTCGACTAGCGGGAGAGGGAATGAGCAGTTCTTC. This gives the protein CASSSTSGRGNEQFF.

This clonotype was seen ten or more times. V and J are TRBV2 and TRBJ2-7; D not resolved. The CDR3 runs to 13 residues. Per the germline V gene, CDR1 is SNHLY and CDR2 is FYNNEI. Trimming pared 3 bases from V and 4 bases from J, leaving 10 bases between. This chain's CDR3 is CASSDSWGYEQYF. DNA for the CDR3: TGTGCCAGCAGTGATAGTTGGGGATACGAGCAGTACTTC.

This clonotype was observed many times. This chain joins TRBV30 and TRBJ1-4, with D possibly matching TRBD1 (5 bases). Germline V gene sequence: CDR1 GTSNPN, CDR2 SVGIG (reference sequence). With 0 bases removed from V and 0 bases from J, the gap between germline ends came to 8 bases. CDR3 size: 15 residues. The CDR3 is CAWSVGTSTNEKLFF. The CDR3 DNA follows: TGTGCCTGGAGTGTTGGGACCTCAACTAATGAAAAACTGTTTTTT.

This clonotype was seen many times. The CDR3 DNA is TGTGCCAGCAGCTTAGGGGTATTGGAGACCCAGTACTTC. This encodes CASSLGVLETQYF. The chain uses TRBV11-2 and TRBJ2-5; D is unclear. CDR3 length: 13 amino acids. The V gene lost 1 base and the J gene lost 5 bases, with 8 bases spanning the gap. Germline CDR1 reads SGHAT; CDR2 reads FQNNGV.

This clonotype was recorded at least ten times. The chain couples TRBV12-3 or TRBV12-4 to TRBJ2-1, with 10 bases fitting TRBD2. J gave up 4 bases and V 6 bases, and 9 bases lay outside the gene matches. The CDR3 has 16 residues. CDR3 in amino acids: CASSRGSSGSYNEQFF. The CDR3 DNA reads as TGTGCCAGCAGCCGTGGTTCTAGCGGGAGTTACAATGAGCAGTTCTTC.

The chain carries TRBV29-1 and TRBJ1-1, with a possible D match to TRBD1 (6 bases). The germline V gene encodes CDR1 SQVTM and CDR2 ANQGSEA. V shed 5 bases and J shed 2 bases, with 15 bases lying between them. The CDR3 totals 14 residues. This chain's CDR3 is CSVPLGGANTEAFF. The CDR3 bases are TGCAGCGTTCCCCTGGGGGGGGCAAACACTGAAGCTTTCTTT.

Ten or more counts support this clonotype. This chain connects TRBV5-1 to TRBJ2-5; unclear D gene. The CDR3 contains 11 residues. Trimming cost V 3 bases and J 3 bases, with 3 bases left between them. Germline V gene lookup returns CDR1 SGHRS and CDR2 YFSETQ. The CDR3 spells CASSYKETQYF. CDR3 sequence (DNA): TGCGCCAGCAGCTACAAAGAGACCCAGTACTTC.

The sample holds many counts of this clonotype. V is TRBV7-9 and J is TRBJ1-4, with 10 bases lining up with TRBD1. Germline V gene sequence: CDR1 SEHNR, CDR2 FQNEAQ (reference sequence). V dropped 3 bases and J dropped 5; count of bases not matched to a gene: 3. The CDR3 consists of 15 residues. CDR3 sequence: CASSFPGQGNEKLFF. As DNA, the CDR3 is TGTGCCAGCAGCTTTCCGGGACAGGGGAATGAAAAACTGTTTTTT. The full variable domain, completed using reference TRBV7-9 and TRBJ1-4, is DTGVSQNPRHKITKRGQNVTFRCDPISEHNRLYWYRQTLGQGPEFLTYFQNEAQLEKSRLLSDRFSAERPKGSFSTLEIQRTEQGDSAMYLCASSFPGQGNEKLFFGSGTQLSVL.

The CDR3 sequence: CASSLGGAGANVLTF. CDR3 coding DNA: TGTGCCAGCAGTCTAGGCGGAGCTGGGGCCAACGTCCTGACTTTC. This sequence joins TRBV27 and TRBJ2-6, with D uncertain. V lost 5 bases and J 2 bases, leaving 10 bases between the germline ends. Germline V gene sequence: CDR1 MNHEY, CDR2 SMNVEV (reference sequence). The CDR3 covers 15 residues. Full variable domain (remainder filled in from reference TRBV27 and TRBJ2-6): EAQVTQNPRYLITVTGKKLTVTCSQNMNHEYMSWYRQDPGLGLRQIYYSMNVEVTDKGDVPEGYKVSRKEKRNFPLILESPSPNQTSLYFCASSLGGAGANVLTFGAGSRLTVL.

This clonotype was observed a handful of times. V usage is TRBV27 and J usage is TRBJ2-7, with D possibly being TRBD1 or TRBD2 (7 bases each). Germline values: CDR1 MNHEY, CDR2 SMNVEV (reference sequence). The CDR3 contains 15 residues. V lost 1 base and J lost 2, with 12 bases in between. The DNA of the CDR3 is TGTGCCAGCAGTTTATTCAGGGGGGGGCCCTACGAGCAGTACTTC. Amino acid sequence: CASSLFRGGPYEQYF.

This clonotype was found many times. V usage is TRBV28 and J usage is TRBJ1-5, with D uncertain. Trimming left V 6 bases short and J 2 bases short, with 11 bases between. Germline-derived CDR1 and CDR2 are MDHEN and SYDVKM. The CDR3 is made up of 14 amino acids. The CDR3: CASRLAGRNQPQHF. DNA for the CDR3: TGTGCCAGCAGGCTAGCAGGCCGCAATCAGCCCCAGCATTTT.

This clonotype was picked up many times. The V and J genes are TRBV20-1 and TRBJ1-1; 9 bases line up with TRBD1. The J segment lost 1 base and the V segment lost 5 bases, leaving 5 bases of the junction unmatched. The CDR3 runs 14 residues. CDR1 and CDR2 (germline): DFQATT, SNEGSKA (reference sequence). CDR3 nucleotides: TGCAGTGCTTTCCGGACAGGGGAGAACACTGAAGCTTTCTTT. This encodes CSAFRTGENTEAFF.

The sample holds a few counts of this clonotype. This chain uses TRBV2 with TRBJ1-4; D is uncertain. With 2 bases removed from V and 4 bases from J, the gap between germline ends came to 14 bases. Germline V gives CDR1 SNHLY, CDR2 FYNNEI. The CDR3 spans 16 residues. The DNA for the CDR3 is TGTGCCAGCAGTGAACGAGCCCCACGCGGTAATGAAAAACTGTTTTTT. Protein: CASSERAPRGNEKLFF.

This clonotype was counted many times. Written as DNA, the CDR3 is TGCGCCAGCAGCCTACAGGGGTTGGGGGACAATGAGCAGTTCTTC. This gives the protein CASSLQGLGDNEQFF. The V gene is TRBV5-1, the J gene TRBJ2-1; 7 bases match TRBD1. The CDR3 consists of 15 residues. Per the germline V gene, CDR1 is SGHRS and CDR2 is YFSETQ. J lost 5 bases, V lost 4 bases, and 9 bases had no gene match.

This clonotype was counted a few times. The chain recombines TRBV6-1 with TRBJ2-7, with 8 nucleotides matching TRBD2. The junction had 12 bases not matched to a gene; V was cut back by 8 bases and J by 6 bases. Germline V CDR1 and CDR2: MNHNS, SASEGT. The CDR3 contains 14 residues. The CDR3 region has the DNA TGTGCCAGCCGTCTTGGGTCGGGAGGGGGCGAGCAGTACTTC. It yields the protein CASRLGSGGGEQYF.

As regards this clonotype: Since a much larger clone is just one base distant, this may be a read error. The CDR3 does not close with the conserved phenylalanine or tryptophan, likely indicating a read error. The chain employs TRBV2 and TRBJ1-5; 9 bases agree with TRBD1. CDR1 SNHLY and CDR2 FYNNEI come from the germline V gene. V lost 10 bases to trimming and J lost 5 bases; unmatched junction nucleotides: 6. This CDR3 region has 13 residues. CDR3 region: CATHRDRDQPQHS. The CDR3 bases are TGTGCCACACACCGGGACAGGGATCAGCCCCAGCATTCT.

The table lists this clonotype with a few counts. CDR3 loop: CSVLGGAGGSYNEQFF. CDR3 in DNA: TGCAGCGTTCTCGGGGGGGCGGGAGGCAGTTACAATGAGCAGTTCTTC. The rearrangement uses TRBV29-1 and TRBJ2-1, with TRBD2 matching over 8 bases. With V trimmed by 5 bases and J by 4 bases, 13 bases remained unmatched. There are 16 residues in the CDR3. Per germline, CDR1 SQVTM and CDR2 ANQGSEA.

This clonotype has more than one count but fewer than ten. The CDR3 is CASSPRAGLAGDTQYF. CDR3 nucleotide sequence: TGTGCCAGCAGTCCACGGGCAGGACTAGCGGGCGATACGCAGTATTTT. The chain links TRBV6-1 to TRBJ2-3; 11 bases line up with TRBD2. CDR3 size: 16 residues. Trimming removed 5 bases from V and 6 bases from J; junction bases left unmatched: 10. Germline V gives CDR1 MNHNS, CDR2 SASEGT.

This rearrangement joins TRBV5-1 to TRBJ2-3; 8 positions agree with TRBD1. This CDR3 spans 17 amino acids. V gave up 3 bases and J gave up 4 bases; unmatched junction bases: 13. Germline CDR1 SGHRS, CDR2 YFSETQ. The CDR3 is CASSYAGGAFPPDTQYF. Written as DNA, the CDR3 is TGCGCCAGCAGCTACGCAGGGGGCGCATTCCCCCCAGATACGCAGTATTTT.

This clonotype was seen only a few times. The chain carries TRBV4-1 and TRBJ1-2, with TRBD1 matching over 8 bases. The CDR3 has 16 amino acids. CDR1 MGHRA and CDR2 YSYEKL come from the germline V gene. J lost 8 bases, V lost 2 bases, and 13 bases had no gene match. The CDR3 is CASSQSRGRVIKGYTF. CDR3 nucleotides: TGCGCCAGCAGCCAAAGCAGGGGGCGTGTTATAAAGGGCTACACCTTC.

This clonotype was detected only a few times. The chain joins TRBV3-1 to TRBJ1-6; no reliable D call. This CDR3 comprises 14 residues. Germline CDR1 is LGHDT and CDR2 is YNNKEL (reference sequence). V was pared by 1 base and J by 5 bases, with 6 bases between. Written as DNA, the CDR3 is TGTGCCAGCAGCCAAGGACGGAATAATTCACCCCTCCACTTT. Translation: CASSQGRNNSPLHF.

This clonotype was seen at least ten times. This sequence joins TRBV28 and TRBJ2-5; TRBD2 matches at 7 bases. The junction had 2 bases not matched to a gene; V was cut back by 3 bases and J by 4 bases. CDR1 is MDHEN, CDR2 SYDVKM, per germline. CDR3 length: 13 residues. The DNA for the CDR3 is TGTGCCAGCAGTTTGGCTAGCGGAGAGACCCAGTACTTC. This gives the protein CASSLASGETQYF.

This clonotype has a count of ten or more. V usage is TRBV18 and J usage is TRBJ2-1; a weak D match, TRBD2 (6 bases). The V end lost 1 base, the J end lost 6 bases, and 22 bases lay between the germline ends. The CDR3 spans 18 residues. The germline CDR1 and CDR2 sequences are KGHSH and LQKENI. Here the CDR3 reads CASSPRTNRGSQGNEQFF. CDR3 DNA: TGTGCCAGCTCACCACGGACGAACCGGGGGTCCCAGGGCAATGAGCAGTTCTTC. Full variable domain (rest looked up from reference TRBV18 and TRBJ2-1): NAGVMQNPRHLVRRRGQEARLRCSPMKGHSHVYWYRQLPEEGLKFMVYLQKENIIDESGMPKERFSAEFPKEGPSILRIQQVVRGDSAAYFCASSPRTNRGSQGNEQFFGPGTRLTVL.